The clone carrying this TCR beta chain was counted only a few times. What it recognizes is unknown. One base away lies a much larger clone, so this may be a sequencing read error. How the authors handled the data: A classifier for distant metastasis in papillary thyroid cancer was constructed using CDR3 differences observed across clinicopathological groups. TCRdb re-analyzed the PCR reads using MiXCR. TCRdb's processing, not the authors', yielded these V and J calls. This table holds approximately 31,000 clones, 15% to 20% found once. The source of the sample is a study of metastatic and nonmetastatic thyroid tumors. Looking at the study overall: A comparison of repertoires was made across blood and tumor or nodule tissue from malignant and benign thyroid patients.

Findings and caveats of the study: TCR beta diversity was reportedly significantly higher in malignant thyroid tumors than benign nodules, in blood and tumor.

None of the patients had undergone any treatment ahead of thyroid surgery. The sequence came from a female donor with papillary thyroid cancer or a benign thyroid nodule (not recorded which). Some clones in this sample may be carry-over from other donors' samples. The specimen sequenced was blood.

As DNA, the CDR3 is TGTGCCAGCAGCCACAGCATGAACACTGAAGCTTTCTTT. This encodes CASSHSMNTEAFF. The rearrangement joins TRBV7-9 to TRBJ1-1; D is undetermined. V lost 5 bases, J lost 0 bases, and 7 bases lay in between. The germline V gene has CDR1 SEHNR and CDR2 FQNEAQ (reference sequence). There are 13 residues in the CDR3.